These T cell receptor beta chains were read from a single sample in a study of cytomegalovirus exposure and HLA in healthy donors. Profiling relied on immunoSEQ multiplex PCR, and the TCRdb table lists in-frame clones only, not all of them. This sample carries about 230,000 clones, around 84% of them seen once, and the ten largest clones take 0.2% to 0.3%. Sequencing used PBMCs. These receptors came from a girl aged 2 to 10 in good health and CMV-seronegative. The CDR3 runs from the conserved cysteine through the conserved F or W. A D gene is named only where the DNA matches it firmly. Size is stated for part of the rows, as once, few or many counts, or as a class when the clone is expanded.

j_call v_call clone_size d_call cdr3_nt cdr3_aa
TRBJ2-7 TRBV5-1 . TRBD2 TGCGCCAGCAGCTTGGCCCAGCAGACTAGCGGGAGAATCTACGAGCAGTACTTC CASSLAQQTSGRIYEQYF
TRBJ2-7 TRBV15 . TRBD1 TGTGCCACCAGCAGAGAACGTGGACAGGGTAACGAGCAGTACTTC CATSRERGQGNEQYF
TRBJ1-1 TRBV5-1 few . TGCGCCAGCAGTCCTATGACAGGCGCCTATTTTGAAGCTTTCTTT CASSPMTGAYFEAFF
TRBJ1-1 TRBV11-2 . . TGTGCCAGCGAGGTCAGGGGGAACACTGAAGCTTTCTTT CASEVRGNTEAFF
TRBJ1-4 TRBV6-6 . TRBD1 TGTGCCAGCAGCGAACCCGGGACAGGGTGGGAAAAACTGTTTTTT CASSEPGTGWEKLFF
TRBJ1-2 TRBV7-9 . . TGTGCCAGCAGCGGGGACAATGGGTGGGGCTACACCTTC CASSGDNGWGYTF
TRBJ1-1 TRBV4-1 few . TGCGCCAGCAGCCAAGAGGGGGGAAACTTGAACACTGAAGCTTTCTTT CASSQEGGNLNTEAFF
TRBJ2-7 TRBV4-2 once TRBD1 TGTGCCAGCAGCCAAGATCACCGTAGGGGACAGACCTACGAGCAGTACTTC CASSQDHRRGQTYEQYF
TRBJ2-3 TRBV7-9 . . TGTGCCAGCAGCTTAGAGCGGAGCACAGATACGCAGTATTTT CASSLERSTDTQYF
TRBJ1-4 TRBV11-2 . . TGTGCCAGCAGTACCACGTCCAGGGTGTGGAATGAAAAACTGTTTTTT CASSTTSRVWNEKLFF
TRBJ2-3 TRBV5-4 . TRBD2 TGTGCCAGCAGCATGGGACTAGGTTGGGATACGCAGTATTTT CASSMGLGWDTQYF
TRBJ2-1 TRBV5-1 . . TGCGCCAGCAGCTTGACAGGGCAGGAGGGACAGAATGAGCAGTTCTTC CASSLTGQEGQNEQFF
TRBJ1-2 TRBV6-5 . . TGTGCCAGCAGTTACTCGATGGCCGCAGCTAACTATGGCTACACCTTC CASSYSMAAANYGYTF
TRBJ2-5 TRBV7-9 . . TGTGCCAGCACGCAAGAGACCCAGTACTTC CASTQETQYF
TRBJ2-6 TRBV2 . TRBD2 TGTGCCAGCAGTGAGGAAGCGGGAATCGGGGCCAACGTCCTGACTTTC CASSEEAGIGANVLTF
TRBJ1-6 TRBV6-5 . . TGTGCCAGCTCCGGGACATTTAATTCACCCCTCCACTTT CASSGTFNSPLHF
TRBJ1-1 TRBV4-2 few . TGTGCCAGCAGCCACGACCAGGGGTGGGACACTGAAGCTTTCTTT CASSHDQGWDTEAFF
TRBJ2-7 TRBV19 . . TGTGCCAGTAGTATTGGGGTGGCGGGCGAGCAGTACTTC CASSIGVAGEQYF
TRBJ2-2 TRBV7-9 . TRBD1 TGTGCCAGCAGACGGACAGGGGGCGCGAACACCGGGGAGCTGTTTTTT CASRRTGGANTGELFF
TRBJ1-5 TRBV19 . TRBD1 TGTGCCAGTAGTATCAGGGGACAGGGGCACCGGTATAGCAATCAGCCCCAGCATTTT CASSIRGQGHRYSNQPQHF
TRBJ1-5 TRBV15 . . TGTGCCACCAGCAGAGCCACATACAGGGACAGCAATCAGCCCCAGCATTTT CATSRATYRDSNQPQHF
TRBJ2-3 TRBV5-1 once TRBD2 TGCGCCAGCAGCGGACTAGCGGGGGGGCAAGGGGGCACAGATACGCAGTATTTT CASSGLAGGQGGTDTQYF
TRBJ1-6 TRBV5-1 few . TGCGCCAGCAGCTTGGGGACAGTTAATTCACCCCTCCACTTT CASSLGTVNSPLHF
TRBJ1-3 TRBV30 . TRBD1 TGTGCCTGGAGAGGACAGGGCGAAGACACCATATATTTT CAWRGQGEDTIYF
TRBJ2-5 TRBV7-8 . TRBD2 TGTGCCAGCAGCCTAGCGGCAGAGACCCAGTACTTC CASSLAAETQYF
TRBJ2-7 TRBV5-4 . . TGTGCCAGCAAGAAGAGTGGCGAGCAGTACTTC CASKKSGEQYF